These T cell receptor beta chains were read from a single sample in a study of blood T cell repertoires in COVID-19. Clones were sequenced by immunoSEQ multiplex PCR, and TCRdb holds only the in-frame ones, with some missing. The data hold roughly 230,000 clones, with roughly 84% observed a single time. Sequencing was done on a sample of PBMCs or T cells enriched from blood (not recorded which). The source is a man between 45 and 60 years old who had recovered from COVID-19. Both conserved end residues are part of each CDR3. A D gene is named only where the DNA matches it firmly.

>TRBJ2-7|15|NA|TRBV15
CATSKAGSTSYEQYF
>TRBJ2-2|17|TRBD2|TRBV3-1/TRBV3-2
CASSRTSGSTDTGELFF
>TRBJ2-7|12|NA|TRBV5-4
CASSLGDYEQYF
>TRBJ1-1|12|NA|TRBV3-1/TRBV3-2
CASSKNRRVALW
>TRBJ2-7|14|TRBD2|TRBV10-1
CASSETSGRGEQYF
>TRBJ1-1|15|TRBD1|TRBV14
CASSQARTGWAEAFF
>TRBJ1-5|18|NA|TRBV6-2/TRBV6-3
CASSYMEQTGFSNQPQHF
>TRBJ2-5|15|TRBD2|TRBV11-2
CASSLVGTSFETQYF
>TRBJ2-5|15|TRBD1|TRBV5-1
CASSSPGQGFETQYF
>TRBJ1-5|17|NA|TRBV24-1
CATSDSVGQCSNQPQHF
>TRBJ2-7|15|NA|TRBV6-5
CASSYSSSTAYEQYF
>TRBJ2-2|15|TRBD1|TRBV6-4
CASRRGGSDTGELFF
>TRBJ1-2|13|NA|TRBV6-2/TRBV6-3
CASSPQGYYGYTF
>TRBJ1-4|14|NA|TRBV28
CASSRTSRSEKLFF
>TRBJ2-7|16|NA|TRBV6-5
CASSYSVYPSSYEQYF
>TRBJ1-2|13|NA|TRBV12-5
CASGFTGSSGYTF
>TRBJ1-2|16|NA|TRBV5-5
CASSLVPGRGNYGYTF
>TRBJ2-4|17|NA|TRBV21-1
CASSKVLRGDLKNIQYF
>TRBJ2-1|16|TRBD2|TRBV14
CASSQLSGGAYNEQFF
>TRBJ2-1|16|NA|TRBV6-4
CASSDGTPSSYNEQFF
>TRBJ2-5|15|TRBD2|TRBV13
CASSFLAGGLETQYF
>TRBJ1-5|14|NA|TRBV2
CASTLTSGNQPQHF
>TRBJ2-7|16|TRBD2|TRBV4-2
CASSQDAGDLSYEQYF
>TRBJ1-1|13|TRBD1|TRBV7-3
CASSWTGGAEAFF
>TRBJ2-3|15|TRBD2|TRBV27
CASSLGGRSTDTQYF
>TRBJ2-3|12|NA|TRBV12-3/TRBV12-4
CASSFNPDTQYF
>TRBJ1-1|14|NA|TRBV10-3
CAIAGQGRLTEAFF
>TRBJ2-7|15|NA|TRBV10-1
CASSEGEVGEDEQYF
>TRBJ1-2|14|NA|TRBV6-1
CASSEGRQNYGYTF
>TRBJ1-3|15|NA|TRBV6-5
CASVSYVGSANTIYF
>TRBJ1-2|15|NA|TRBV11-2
CASSLAGVSFRGYTF
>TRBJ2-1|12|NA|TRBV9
CASSDSYNEQFF
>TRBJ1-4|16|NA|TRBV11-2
CASTLLWPGVAEKLFF
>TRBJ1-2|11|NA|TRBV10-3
CAIGSDYGYTF
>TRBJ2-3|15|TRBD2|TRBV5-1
CASSSRGGGTDTQYF
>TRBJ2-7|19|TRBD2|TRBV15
CATSRELAGGTITSYEQYF
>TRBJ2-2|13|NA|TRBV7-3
CASSARVTGELFF
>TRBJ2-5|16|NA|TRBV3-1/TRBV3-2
CASSQVQGRNQETQYF